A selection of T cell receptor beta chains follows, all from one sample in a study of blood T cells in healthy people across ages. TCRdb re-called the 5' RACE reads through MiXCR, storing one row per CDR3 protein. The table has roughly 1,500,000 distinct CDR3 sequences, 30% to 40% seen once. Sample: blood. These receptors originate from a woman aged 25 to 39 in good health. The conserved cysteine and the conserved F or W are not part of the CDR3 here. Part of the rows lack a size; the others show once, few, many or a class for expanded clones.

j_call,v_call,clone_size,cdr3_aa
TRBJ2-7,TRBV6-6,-,ASRSGTSGSYEQY
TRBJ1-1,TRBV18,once,ASSPEGGLSEAF
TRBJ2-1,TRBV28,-,ASSPGPFSNNEQF
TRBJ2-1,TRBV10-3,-,AISESLGGSYNEQF
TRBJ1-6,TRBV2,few,ASIPGTGSYNSPLH
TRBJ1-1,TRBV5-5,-,ASSEVGTEAF
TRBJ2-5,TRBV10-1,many,ASSDSRGAKTQY
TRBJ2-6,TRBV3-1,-,ASSPLGAGVDGANVLT
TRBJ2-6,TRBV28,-,ASSLQGTWGANVPT
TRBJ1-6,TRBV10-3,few,AISESIGGNSPLH
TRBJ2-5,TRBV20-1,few,SASPDRVLETQY
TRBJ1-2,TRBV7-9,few,ASSLRRDRSYGYT
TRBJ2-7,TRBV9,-,ASSVEGLYEQY
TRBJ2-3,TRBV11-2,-,ASSFSLTGTDTQY
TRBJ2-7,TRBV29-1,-,GVGDKNGKYYEQY
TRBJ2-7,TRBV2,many,ASRETYEQY
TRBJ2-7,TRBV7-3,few,ASSPVGGTNDEQY
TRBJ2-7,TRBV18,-,ASSPLQELEQY
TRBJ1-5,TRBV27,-,VSISPQH
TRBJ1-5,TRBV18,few,ASSGDGSQPQH
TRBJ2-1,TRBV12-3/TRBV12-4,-,ASSFDGSRYNEQF
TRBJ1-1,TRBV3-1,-,ASSPYLSTEAF
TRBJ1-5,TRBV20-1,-,SATPRAGGGYSNQPQH